This record concerns one T cell receptor (beta chain) sequence. This sample was taken from a study of blood T cells in healthy people across ages. Combining a sample-barcoded 5' primer with a J-beta primer mix, a second PCR ran for roughly 7 to 12 cycles. Every single cDNA molecule received a tag from a template-switch adaptor with 12 random nucleotides. TCRdb re-called the 5' RACE reads through MiXCR, storing one row per CDR3 protein. The sample includes about 580,000 distinct CDR3 sequences, around 48% of them seen just once. After removal of 2 bases from V and 15 bases from J, the junction contained 10 bases not matched to a gene. This CDR3 region has 13 residues. Per germline, CDR1 GTSNPN and CDR2 SVGIG (reference sequence). Donors were healthy Caucasian individuals from Russia aged about 6 to 90.

The sequence was obtained from an elderly man in good health. The sample comprised blood. This rearrangement joins TRBV30 to TRBJ2-1, with 10 bases aligning to TRBD2. The CDR3 sequence: CAWSHPPGLARFF. In nucleotides, the CDR3 is TGTGCCTGGAGTCATCCCCCGGGACTAGCGCGGTTCTTC.